The 21 T cell receptor beta chains presented below share a single source sample, sequenced in a study of cytomegalovirus exposure and HLA in healthy donors. This PCR relied on a set of 60 Vbeta primers and 13 Jbeta primers. Profiling relied on immunoSEQ multiplex PCR, and the TCRdb table lists in-frame clones only, not all of them. This table holds 95,000 to 150,000 clones, around 66% found once. The sample comprised PBMCs. The source of these receptors is a woman aged 40-49 years in good health and CMV-seropositive.

The J gene is TRBJ2-7, the V gene TRBV27, with 10 bases identical to TRBD2. Germline assignment: CDR1 MNHEY and CDR2 SMNVEV (reference sequence). The trim removed 7 bases at V and 1 base at J, leaving 7 bases unmatched. This CDR3 spans 15 amino acids. CDR3 loop: CASNLLAGGSYEQYF. Written as DNA, the CDR3 is TGTGCCAGCAACCTCTTAGCGGGGGGTTCCTACGAGCAGTACTTC.

The table lists this clone with a few counts. The chain is built from TRBV6-5 and TRBJ2-7; no firm D call. Deletions cut 6 bases from V and 3 bases from J, with 15 bases between. This CDR3 region has 14 residues. Looked up from germline, CDR1 is MNHEY and CDR2 is SVGAGI. CDR3 sequence (DNA): TGTGCCAGCAGCCCATCAAGATACTACTACGAGCAGTACTTC. Protein product: CASSPSRYYYEQYF.

This rearrangement joins TRBV19 to TRBJ2-5; TRBD1 aligns across 7 bases. Germline-derived CDR1 and CDR2 are LNHDA and SQIVND (reference sequence). The trim removed 7 bases at V and 1 base at J, leaving 6 bases unmatched. The CDR3 has 14 amino acids. The CDR3 is CASNAGQVQETQYF. The CDR3 DNA sequence: TGTGCCAGTAACGCCGGACAGGTCCAAGAGACCCAGTACTTC.

The table lists this clone with a few counts. The chain employs TRBV7-6 and TRBJ1-3; D gene unclear. This CDR3 has 17 amino acids. Per germline, CDR1 SGHVS and CDR2 FNYEAQ. V was clipped by 1 base and J by 0 bases, with 13 bases between them. The CDR3 DNA is TGTGCCAGCAGCTTAGGTTGGCGGGGAACCTCTGGAAACACCATATATTTT. As protein: CASSLGWRGTSGNTIYF.

The J gene is TRBJ2-5, the V gene TRBV6-5; 12 bases match TRBD1. This CDR3 is 16 amino acids long. Per germline, CDR1 MNHEY and CDR2 SVGAGI. V shed 0 bases and J 5 bases; nucleotides not matched to a gene: 4. This CDR3 reads CASSYSGQGAGETQYF. CDR3 sequence (DNA): TGTGCCAGCAGTTACTCGGGACAGGGGGCGGGGGAGACCCAGTACTTC.

The chain carries TRBV27 and TRBJ2-1; TRBD2 aligns across 7 bases. The CDR3 has 15 amino acids. In germline, CDR1 is MNHEY, CDR2 SMNVEV (reference sequence). The V and J ends lost 8 bases and 0 bases, in that order; junction bases with no gene match: 7. CDR3 sequence (DNA): TGTGCCAGCCGGATTTGGGGGGGCTCCTACAATGAGCAGTTCTTC. This translates into CASRIWGGSYNEQFF.

The CDR3 DNA reads as TGTGCCAGCAGCTCCCACCGGACTAGCGGGAATGAGCAGTTCTTC. Residues: CASSSHRTSGNEQFF. The genes are TRBV11-3 and TRBJ2-1; 11 nucleotides align to TRBD2. In germline, CDR1 is SGHNT, CDR2 YENEEA. V was clipped by 4 bases and J by 7 bases; unmatched bases: 6. The CDR3 runs 15 residues.

The chain uses TRBV6-6 and TRBJ1-2; unclear D gene. From germline, CDR1 is MNHNY and CDR2 SVGAGI (reference sequence). The CDR3 extends over 15 amino acids. Trimming took off 5 bases at V and 4 bases at J, with 17 bases between the two ends. CDR3 nucleotide sequence: TGTGCCAGCAGTATAACGGTTGCCCCGGTCTATGGCTACACCTTC. Protein product: CASSITVAPVYGYTF.

As concerns this clone: At one end the junction does not follow the germline gene, possibly because of a read error. The V gene is TRBV10-1, the J gene TRBJ2-7; D remains unclear. Per germline, CDR1 WNHNN and CDR2 SYGVQD (reference sequence). The length of the CDR3 is 14 residues. CDR3 region: CASSQSYSSYEQYF. CDR3 DNA sequence: TGCGCCAGCAGTCAGTCCTACAGCTCCTACGAGCAGTACTTC.

This clone was counted once. This chain uses TRBV6-4 with TRBJ2-1; 7 nucleotides agree with TRBD2. This CDR3 spans 16 amino acids. Germline V lookup: CDR1 MRHNA, CDR2 SNTAGT. V lost 0 bases to trimming and J lost 4 bases; unmatched junction nucleotides: 6. The CDR3 sequence: CASSDSPGRYYNEQFF. DNA for the CDR3: TGTGCCAGCAGTGACTCTCCCGGGAGGTATTACAATGAGCAGTTCTTC.

The V and J genes are TRBV7-9 and TRBJ2-3, with 9 bases identical to TRBD2. Germline CDR1 reads SEHNR; CDR2 reads FQNEAQ (reference sequence). The junction had 5 bases not matched to a gene; V was cut back by 3 bases and J by 4 bases. The CDR3 extends over 15 amino acids. CDR3 DNA sequence: TGTGCCAGCAGCTTGGCGGGAGGGCTCTCAGATACGCAGTATTTT. It specifies CASSLAGGLSDTQYF. The full variable domain, with the rest looked up from reference TRBV7-9 and TRBJ2-3, is DTGVSQNPRHKITKRGQNVTFRCDPISEHNRLYWYRQTLGQGPEFLTYFQNEAQLEKSRLLSDRFSAERPKGSFSTLEIQRTEQGDSAMYLCASSLAGGLSDTQYFGPGTRLTVL.

The V gene is TRBV11-3, the J gene TRBJ2-7; D is unresolved. Trimming pared 5 bases from V and 4 bases from J, leaving 15 bases between. This CDR3 has 14 residues. The germline V gene has CDR1 SGHNT and CDR2 YENEEA. As DNA, the CDR3 is TGTGCCAGCAGCCCCGCGGTGGCCCCTTACGAGCAGTACTTC. Residues: CASSPAVAPYEQYF. Supplemented by reference TRBV11-3 and TRBJ2-7, the full variable domain reads EAGVVQSPRYKIIEKKQPVAFWCNPISGHNTLYWYLQNLGQGPELLIRYENEEAVDDSQLPKDRFSAERLKGVDSTLKIQPAELGDSAVYLCASSPAVAPYEQYFGPGTRLTVT.

This chain uses TRBV5-1 with TRBJ2-1; tentatively, D is TRBD2 (5 bases). The CDR3 consists of 16 residues. Germline loops: CDR1 SGHRS, CDR2 YFSETQ. Deletions cut 1 base from V and 0 bases from J, with 11 bases between. CDR3 in DNA: TGCGCCAGCAGCTTGTCCAGCGGCGGCTCCTACAATGAGCAGTTCTTC. Translated: CASSLSSGGSYNEQFF.

The CDR3 DNA sequence: TGTGCCAGCAGCTTGTACAGTCGCAATCAGCCCCAGCATTTT. Amino acids: CASSLYSRNQPQHF. J is TRBJ1-5 and V is TRBV5-6; D remains ambiguous. The CDR3 consists of 14 residues. CDR1 is SGHDT, CDR2 YYEEEE, per germline. V shed 1 base and J shed 2 bases, with 7 bases lying between them.

This clone was recorded a few times. The chain has TRBV28 and TRBJ1-1; no reliable D call. The germline gives CDR1 MDHEN, CDR2 SYDVKM. This CDR3 is built from 15 residues. With 6 bases removed from V and 10 bases from J, the gap between germline ends came to 24 bases. CDR3 residues: CASSTRVFSPSVAFF. The DNA for the CDR3 is TGTGCCAGCAGCACTCGCGTCTTTAGCCCTTCCGTAGCTTTCTTT.

The chain is built from TRBV9 and TRBJ2-7, with D possibly being TRBD2 (6 bases). The CDR3 has 14 amino acids. With 1 base removed from V and 3 bases from J, the gap between germline ends came to 11 bases. From germline, CDR1 is SGDLS and CDR2 YYNGEE. The CDR3 sequence: CASSVNGGNYEQYF. Written as DNA, the CDR3 is TGTGCCAGCAGCGTAAACGGGGGAAACTACGAGCAGTACTTC.

This chain uses TRBV6-6 with TRBJ2-3; D remains unclear. The CDR3 covers 13 residues. Deletions cut 7 bases from V and 1 base from J, with 9 bases between. CDR1 and CDR2 (germline): MNHNY, SVGAGI (reference sequence). The CDR3 bases are TGTGCCAGCACCCCTCCGGGCACAGATACGCAGTATTTT. Translation: CASTPPGTDTQYF.

This clone occurred a few times. The rearrangement joins TRBV30 to TRBJ1-5; D is uncertain. From germline, CDR1 is GTSNPN and CDR2 SVGIG (reference sequence). The CDR3 extends over 13 amino acids. Trimming left V 7 bases short and J 6 bases short, with 16 bases between. As DNA, the CDR3 is TGTGCCTCACGAGACGGGGATACTCAGCCCCAGCATTTT. Its protein product is CASRDGDTQPQHF.

V gene TRBV19 combines with J gene TRBJ1-1; D is uncertain. Per germline, CDR1 LNHDA and CDR2 SQIVND (reference sequence). The CDR3 length is 13 residues. The V end was cut by 5 bases, the J end by 1 base, with 8 bases between. The CDR3 sequence: CASSSRQNTEAFF. In DNA, the CDR3 is TGTGCCAGTAGTTCCCGACAGAACACTGAAGCTTTCTTT. Drawing the rest from reference TRBV19 and TRBJ1-1, the complete variable domain is DGGITQSPKYLFRKEGQNVTLSCEQNLNHDAMYWYRQDPGQGLRLIYYSQIVNDFQKGDIAEGYSVSREKKESFPLTVTSAQKNPTAFYLCASSSRQNTEAFFGQGTRLTVV.

V is TRBV29-1 and J is TRBJ2-1, with D possibly being TRBD1 (6 bases). V lost 6 bases and J lost 1, with 16 bases in between. The CDR3 has 15 amino acids. CDR1 is SQVTM, CDR2 ANQGSEA, per germline. The chain's CDR3 is CSVPGQSNSYNEQFF. CDR3 in DNA: TGCAGCGTCCCTGGACAGTCTAATTCCTACAATGAGCAGTTCTTC.

This clone was seen only a few times. CDR3 in DNA: TGTGCCAGCAGCTTAGATTCACAGGTTCGCGAGCAGTACTTC. Protein sequence: CASSLDSQVREQYF. The chain carries TRBV11-3 and TRBJ2-7, with TRBD1 as a possible D gene (5 bases). Germline V gives CDR1 SGHNT, CDR2 YENEEA. Trimming left V 0 bases short and J 6 bases short, with 12 bases between. This CDR3 spans 14 amino acids.